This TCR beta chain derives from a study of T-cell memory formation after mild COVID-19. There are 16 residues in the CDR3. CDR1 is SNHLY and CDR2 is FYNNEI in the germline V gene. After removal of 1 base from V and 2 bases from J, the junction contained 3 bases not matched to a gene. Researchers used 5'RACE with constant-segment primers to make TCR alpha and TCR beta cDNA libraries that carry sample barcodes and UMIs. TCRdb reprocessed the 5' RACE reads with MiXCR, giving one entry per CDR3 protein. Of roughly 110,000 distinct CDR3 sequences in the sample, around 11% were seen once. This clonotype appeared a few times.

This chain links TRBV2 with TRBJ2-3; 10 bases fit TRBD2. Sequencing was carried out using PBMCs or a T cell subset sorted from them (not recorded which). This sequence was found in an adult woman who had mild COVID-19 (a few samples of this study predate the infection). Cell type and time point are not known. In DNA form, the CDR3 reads TGTGCCAGCAGTGAAGGTAGCGGGGGGACCACAGATACGCAGTATTTT. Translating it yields CASSEGSGGTTDTQYF.